This T cell receptor (beta chain) was sequenced during a study of early stage breast cancer tumors. Regarding this clone: No antigen is known for it.

Study observations and caveats: Most shared enriched TCRB sequences were commonly generated ones.

The V gene's germline CDR1 is LNHNV and CDR2 YYDKDF (reference sequence). The CDR3 runs to 14 residues. Trimming took 3 bases from V and 0 from J, leaving 9 bases between them. Each sample had two DNA replicates, approximately 0.49 ug blood or about 1.5 ug tissue. Assay used: immunoSEQ multiplex PCR; TCRdb lists only in-frame clones, some missing. The sample lists 69,000 or so clones; around 80% were seen once. The TCR sequence derives from a person between 35 and 49 years old with breast cancer. This chain links TRBV15 with TRBJ2-7; TRBD2 might be the D (6 bases). Sequenced sample: blood. The CDR3 DNA reads as TGTGCCACCAGCAGGGGGAGGAGCTCCTACGAGCAGTACTTC. As protein: CATSRGRSSYEQYF.